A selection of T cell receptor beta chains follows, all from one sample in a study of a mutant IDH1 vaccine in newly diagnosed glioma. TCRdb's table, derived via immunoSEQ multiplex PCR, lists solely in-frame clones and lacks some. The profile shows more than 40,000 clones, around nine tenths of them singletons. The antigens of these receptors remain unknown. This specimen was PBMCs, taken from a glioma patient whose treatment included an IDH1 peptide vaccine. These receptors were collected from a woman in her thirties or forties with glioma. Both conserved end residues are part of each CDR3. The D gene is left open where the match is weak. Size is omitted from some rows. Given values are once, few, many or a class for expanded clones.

CDR3 protein: CASSSWTGREQYF
CDR3 DNA: TGTGCCAGCAGCTCCTGGACAGGGCGGGAGCAGTACTTC
V gene: TRBV5-8
J gene: TRBJ2-7
CDR3 length: 13
clone size: .
D gene: TRBD1

CDR3 protein: CASSPHTGNYGYTF
CDR3 DNA: TGCGCCAGCAGCCCCCATACAGGAAACTATGGCTACACCTTC
V gene: TRBV5-1
J gene: TRBJ1-2
CDR3 length: 14
clone size: once
D gene: .

CDR3 protein: CASRGTGGPYGYTF
CDR3 DNA: TGTGCCAGCAGAGGGACAGGGGGCCCCTATGGCTACACCTTC
V gene: TRBV6-5
J gene: TRBJ1-2
CDR3 length: 14
clone size: .
D gene: TRBD1

CDR3 protein: CASKASGASTDTQYF
CDR3 DNA: TGCGCCAGCAAGGCCAGCGGGGCGAGCACAGATACGCAGTATTTT
V gene: TRBV5-1
J gene: TRBJ2-3
CDR3 length: 15
clone size: .
D gene: TRBD2

CDR3 protein: CASSSTGTNYNEQFF
CDR3 DNA: TGTGCCAGCAGCTCGACCGGGACAAACTACAATGAGCAGTTCTTC
V gene: TRBV7-2
J gene: TRBJ2-1
CDR3 length: 15
clone size: .
D gene: .

CDR3 protein: CASAGASNQPQHF
CDR3 DNA: TGTGCCAGCGCGGGGGCTAGCAATCAGCCCCAGCATTTT
V gene: TRBV6-5
J gene: TRBJ1-5
CDR3 length: 13
clone size: .
D gene: .

CDR3 protein: CASSEPGGWAVTEAFF
CDR3 DNA: TGCGCCAGCAGTGAGCCAGGTGGGTGGGCAGTCACTGAAGCTTTCTTT
V gene: TRBV10-2
J gene: TRBJ1-1
CDR3 length: 16
clone size: .
D gene: .

CDR3 protein: CASSSPGGSGNTIYF
CDR3 DNA: TGTGCCAGTAGTAGCCCAGGGGGCTCTGGAAACACCATATATTTT
V gene: TRBV19
J gene: TRBJ1-3
CDR3 length: 15
clone size: .
D gene: TRBD1

CDR3 protein: CASSVGEGRGAMSEKLFF
CDR3 DNA: TGTGCCAGCAGCGTAGGAGAGGGGAGGGGAGCGATGAGTGAAAAACTGTTTTTT
V gene: TRBV9
J gene: TRBJ1-4
CDR3 length: 18
clone size: .
D gene: .

CDR3 protein: CAWKLENAGYTF
CDR3 DNA: TGTGCCTGGAAGTTAGAGAACGCTGGCTACACCTTC
V gene: TRBV30
J gene: TRBJ1-2
CDR3 length: 12
clone size: .
D gene: .

CDR3 protein: CASSQSQGGGAAAADTQYF
CDR3 DNA: TGTGCCAGCAGCCAATCCCAGGGCGGGGGGGCCGCGGCTGCAGATACGCAGTATTTT
V gene: TRBV4-2
J gene: TRBJ2-3
CDR3 length: 19
clone size: .
D gene: TRBD2

CDR3 protein: CASSPPDPATQYF
CDR3 DNA: TGTGCCAGCTCACCACCAGACCCGGCGACCCAGTACTTC
V gene: TRBV18
J gene: TRBJ2-5
CDR3 length: 13
clone size: once
D gene: .

CDR3 protein: CASSEKIYSRRLSGYTF
CDR3 DNA: TGTGCCAGCAGTGAAAAAATATACTCTCGTCGCCTCTCAGGCTACACCTTC
V gene: TRBV6-1
J gene: TRBJ1-2
CDR3 length: 17
clone size: .
D gene: .

CDR3 protein: CASSYSRDSYEQYF
CDR3 DNA: TGTGCCAGCAGTTACTCCAGGGACTCCTACGAGCAGTACTTC
V gene: TRBV6-6
J gene: TRBJ2-7
CDR3 length: 14
clone size: .
D gene: .

CDR3 protein: CASADRRGEKLFF
CDR3 DNA: TGTGCCAGCGCCGACAGACGAGGGGAAAAACTGTTTTTT
V gene: TRBV2
J gene: TRBJ1-4
CDR3 length: 13
clone size: .
D gene: .

CDR3 protein: CASSSGTSRNEQFF
CDR3 DNA: TGTGCCAGCAGCTCCGGGACTAGCCGGAATGAGCAGTTCTTC
V gene: TRBV5-6
J gene: TRBJ2-1
CDR3 length: 14
clone size: .
D gene: TRBD2

CDR3 protein: CASSQESAVRGQPQHF
CDR3 DNA: TGTGCCAGCAGCCAAGAGTCTGCAGTCCGCGGCCAGCCCCAGCATTTT
V gene: TRBV4-2
J gene: TRBJ1-5
CDR3 length: 16
clone size: .
D gene: .

CDR3 protein: CASSWDRGVQETQYF
CDR3 DNA: TGTGCCAGCAGTTGGGACAGGGGTGTACAAGAGACCCAGTACTTC
V gene: TRBV6-5
J gene: TRBJ2-5
CDR3 length: 15
clone size: .
D gene: TRBD1

CDR3 protein: CASSTRTGLAKNIQYF
CDR3 DNA: TGTGCCAGCAGCACACGGACAGGGTTAGCCAAAAACATTCAGTACTTC
V gene: TRBV7-2
J gene: TRBJ2-4
CDR3 length: 16
clone size: once
D gene: TRBD1

CDR3 protein: CASSLLGPGGIYF
CDR3 DNA: TGTGCCAGCAGCTTATTAGGTCCGGGAGGCATATATTTT
V gene: TRBV7-9
J gene: TRBJ1-3
CDR3 length: 13
clone size: .
D gene: .

CDR3 protein: CASSRTTGIEQYF
CDR3 DNA: TGTGCCAGCAGCCGCACTACAGGTATCGAGCAGTACTTC
V gene: TRBV6-5
J gene: TRBJ2-7
CDR3 length: 13
clone size: .
D gene: .

CDR3 protein: CSAMGEETQYF
CDR3 DNA: TGCAGTGCTATGGGGGAAGAGACCCAGTACTTC
V gene: TRBV20-1
J gene: TRBJ2-5
CDR3 length: 11
clone size: .
D gene: .

CDR3 protein: CASSLQGYEQYF
CDR3 DNA: TGCGCCAGCAGCTTACAGGGCTACGAGCAGTACTTC
V gene: TRBV5-1
J gene: TRBJ2-7
CDR3 length: 12
clone size: once
D gene: .

CDR3 protein: CASSAKGVGYTF
CDR3 DNA: TGCGCCAGCAGCGCGAAAGGGGTCGGCTACACCTTC
V gene: TRBV5-1
J gene: TRBJ1-2
CDR3 length: 12
clone size: .
D gene: .

CDR3 protein: CASSLGLGNQPQHF
CDR3 DNA: TGTGCCAGCAGCTTGGGATTGGGGAATCAGCCCCAGCATTTT
V gene: TRBV5-6
J gene: TRBJ1-5
CDR3 length: 14
clone size: .
D gene: .

CDR3 protein: CASSPTTGSNGYTF
CDR3 DNA: TGTGCCAGCAGCCCGACGACAGGGTCTAATGGCTACACCTTC
V gene: TRBV7-8
J gene: TRBJ1-2
CDR3 length: 14
clone size: .
D gene: TRBD1

CDR3 protein: CASSAEASSYNSPLHF
CDR3 DNA: TGTGCCAGCAGCGCCGAGGCTAGCTCCTATAATTCACCCCTCCACTTT
V gene: TRBV7-2
J gene: TRBJ1-6
CDR3 length: 16
clone size: .
D gene: .

CDR3 protein: CASSLVEGANVLTF
CDR3 DNA: TGTGCCAGCAGCTTAGTGGAGGGGGCCAACGTCCTGACTTTC
V gene: TRBV7-6
J gene: TRBJ2-6
CDR3 length: 14
clone size: .
D gene: .

CDR3 protein: CASSLSKLNEQFF
CDR3 DNA: TGTGCCAGCAGTTTATCCAAACTCAATGAGCAGTTCTTC
V gene: TRBV27
J gene: TRBJ2-1
CDR3 length: 13
clone size: .
D gene: .

CDR3 protein: CAWDTDIGQPQHF
CDR3 DNA: TGTGCCTGGGACACGGACATTGGGCAGCCCCAGCATTTT
V gene: TRBV30
J gene: TRBJ1-5
CDR3 length: 13
clone size: .
D gene: .

CDR3 protein: CASGSGGANGNIQYF
CDR3 DNA: TGCGCCAGTGGTAGCGGGGGGGCCAATGGAAACATTCAGTACTTC
V gene: TRBV5-1
J gene: TRBJ2-4
CDR3 length: 15
clone size: .
D gene: TRBD2

CDR3 protein: CASSSEIGYTF
CDR3 DNA: TGTGCCAGCAGCTCAGAAATTGGCTACACCTTC
V gene: TRBV5-6
J gene: TRBJ1-2
CDR3 length: 11
clone size: .
D gene: .

CDR3 protein: CASSEGGRIYGYTF
CDR3 DNA: TGTGCCAGCAGTGAAGGGGGCCGGATCTATGGCTACACCTTC
V gene: TRBV6-1
J gene: TRBJ1-2
CDR3 length: 14
clone size: .
D gene: .

CDR3 protein: CAWREGGEGTQYF
CDR3 DNA: TGTGCCTGGAGGGAGGGTGGAGAGGGGACGCAGTATTTT
V gene: TRBV30
J gene: TRBJ2-3
CDR3 length: 13
clone size: .
D gene: .

CDR3 protein: CASSLGQGGSPLHF
CDR3 DNA: TGTGCCAGCAGCTTAGGGCAGGGTGGCTCACCCCTCCACTTT
V gene: TRBV7-9
J gene: TRBJ1-6
CDR3 length: 14
clone size: few
D gene: .

CDR3 protein: CASSAWGGGYEQYF
CDR3 DNA: TGTGCCAGCAGCGCCTGGGGAGGAGGGTACGAGCAGTACTTC
V gene: TRBV9
J gene: TRBJ2-7
CDR3 length: 14
clone size: .
D gene: .

CDR3 protein: CASSFLSGPAGELFF
CDR3 DNA: TGTGCCAGCAGCTTTCTTTCCGGGCCCGCCGGGGAGCTGTTTTTT
V gene: TRBV5-6
J gene: TRBJ2-2
CDR3 length: 15
clone size: .
D gene: .

CDR3 protein: CASSSRRTVQETQYF
CDR3 DNA: TGTGCCAGCAGCTCCCGCCGGACAGTTCAAGAGACCCAGTACTTC
V gene: TRBV11-2
J gene: TRBJ2-5
CDR3 length: 15
clone size: once
D gene: .

CDR3 protein: CASSPSVGGGEKLFF
CDR3 DNA: TGCGCCAGCAGCCCCTCAGTAGGGGGTGGAGAAAAACTGTTTTTT
V gene: TRBV4-3
J gene: TRBJ1-4
CDR3 length: 15
clone size: .
D gene: .

CDR3 protein: CASRLAGGVSTDTQYF
CDR3 DNA: TGTGCCAGCAGACTAGCGGGGGGTGTGAGCACAGATACGCAGTATTTT
V gene: TRBV7-2
J gene: TRBJ2-3
CDR3 length: 16
clone size: .
D gene: TRBD2

CDR3 protein: CASSPGAIGSAYEQYF
CDR3 DNA: TGTGCCAGCAGCCCCGGGGCCATCGGGAGCGCCTACGAGCAGTACTTC
V gene: TRBV7-8
J gene: TRBJ2-7
CDR3 length: 16
clone size: .
D gene: .

CDR3 protein: CASSDRGGYSNQPQHF
CDR3 DNA: TGTGCCAGCAGCGACAGGGGAGGTTATAGCAATCAGCCCCAGCATTTT
V gene: TRBV2
J gene: TRBJ1-5
CDR3 length: 16
clone size: .
D gene: TRBD1

CDR3 protein: CASSLASGTGLETQYF
CDR3 DNA: TGTGCTAGCAGCTTAGCGAGCGGGACAGGGTTGGAGACCCAGTACTTC
V gene: TRBV7-7
J gene: TRBJ2-5
CDR3 length: 16
clone size: .
D gene: TRBD1

CDR3 protein: CASSLGQGLAYEQYF
CDR3 DNA: TGTGCCAGCAGCTTAGGTCAGGGACTAGCCTACGAGCAGTACTTC
V gene: TRBV7-9
J gene: TRBJ2-7
CDR3 length: 15
clone size: .
D gene: TRBD2

CDR3 protein: CASSYRPTANTEAFF
CDR3 DNA: TGTGCCAGCAGCTACCGACCTACTGCGAACACTGAAGCTTTCTTT
V gene: TRBV7-2
J gene: TRBJ1-1
CDR3 length: 15
clone size: .
D gene: .

CDR3 protein: CASSPGTDTQYF
CDR3 DNA: TGTGCCAGCAGCCCCGGAACAGATACGCAGTATTTT
V gene: TRBV2
J gene: TRBJ2-3
CDR3 length: 12
clone size: once
D gene: .

CDR3 protein: CASSLGSSGNTIYF
CDR3 DNA: TGTGCCAGCAGCCTTGGATCTTCTGGAAACACCATATATTTT
V gene: TRBV5-8
J gene: TRBJ1-3
CDR3 length: 14
clone size: .
D gene: .

CDR3 protein: CASSGPTATVNIQYF
CDR3 DNA: TGTGCCAGTAGTGGGCCCACGGCAACAGTAAACATTCAGTACTTC
V gene: TRBV19
J gene: TRBJ2-4
CDR3 length: 15
clone size: .
D gene: .

CDR3 protein: CASSETGGLHQPQHF
CDR3 DNA: TGTGCCAGCAGTGAAACAGGGGGCTTGCATCAGCCCCAGCATTTT
V gene: TRBV6-1
J gene: TRBJ1-5
CDR3 length: 15
clone size: few
D gene: TRBD1

CDR3 protein: CAEEGISYEQYF
CDR3 DNA: TGTGCCGAAGAGGGAATCTCCTACGAGCAGTACTTC
V gene: TRBV6-5
J gene: TRBJ2-7
CDR3 length: 12
clone size: .
D gene: .